The rows below give T cell receptor beta chains drawn from one sample of a study of CD8 T cells in ankylosing spondylitis. TCRdb itself ran the 5' RACE reads through MiXCR, one entry per CDR3 protein. This sample carries about 330,000 distinct CDR3 sequences, under 8.5% of them seen once, and the ten largest clones take roughly 15%. The sample taken for sequencing was blood, either unsorted or a sorted T cell fraction (not recorded which). The origin of the receptors is a male donor with ankylosing spondylitis. The CDR3 runs from the conserved cysteine through the conserved F or W. A D gene is named only where the DNA matches it firmly. The size field is filled for only some rows; it gives once, few, many or a size class.

clone_size | d_call | j_call | v_call | cdr3_nt | cdr3_aa
- | - | TRBJ2-2 | TRBV18 | TGTGCCAGCTCACCCTATCGACCTACGAACACCGGGGAGCTGTTTTTT | CASSPYRPTNTGELFF
- | - | TRBJ2-3 | TRBV20-1 | TGCAGTGCTAGTGATCCGCGGGGCAGCACAGATACGCAGTATTTT | CSASDPRGSTDTQYF
few | TRBD2 | TRBJ2-3 | TRBV27 | TGTGCCAGCAGACCCGGGACTAGCGGCACAGATACGCAGTATTTT | CASRPGTSGTDTQYF
- | TRBD1 | TRBJ2-7 | TRBV6-2/TRBV6-3 | TGTGCCAGCAGCCTCAACAGGGGATTCCACGAGCAGTACTTC | CASSLNRGFHEQYF
few | TRBD1 | TRBJ1-2 | TRBV7-2 | TGTGCCAGCAGCTTAGAGACAGGGTATGGCTACACCTTC | CASSLETGYGYTF
few | - | TRBJ2-5 | TRBV5-1 | TGCGCCAGCAGCTTGGGAATCCCGGCAGAGACCCAGTACTTC | CASSLGIPAETQYF
many | - | TRBJ2-1 | TRBV5-1 | TGCGCCAGCAGCTGGAGGGGGACTCTCGATGAGCAGTTCTTC | CASSWRGTLDEQFF
- | TRBD1 | TRBJ2-2 | TRBV5-1 | TGCGCCAGCAGCTTGGACAGGGGGACGAACACCGGGGAGCTGTTTTTT | CASSLDRGTNTGELFF
- | - | TRBJ2-1 | TRBV11-2 | TGTGCCGGCAGCTTATCTGGGGAGCAGTTCTTC | CAGSLSGEQFF
many | - | TRBJ1-2 | TRBV5-1 | TGCGCCAGCAGCTGGGGGTCCTCTACTTTATATGGCTACACCTTC | CASSWGSSTLYGYTF
many | - | TRBJ2-5 | TRBV12-3/TRBV12-4 | TGTGCCAGCAGTTTATCTATCGGGATGGTCGAGACCCAGTACTTC | CASSLSIGMVETQYF
few | TRBD1 | TRBJ2-5 | TRBV5-1 | TGCGCCAGCAGCCAAGGGACAGAAGAGACCCAGTACTTC | CASSQGTEETQYF
- | - | TRBJ2-1 | TRBV20-1 | TGCAGTGCTAGTTTACGGTACAATGAGCAGTTCTTC | CSASLRYNEQFF
many | TRBD1 | TRBJ2-7 | TRBV27 | TGTGCCAGCAGTCCGGGACAGGGCGGCGAGCAGTACTTC | CASSPGQGGEQYF
- | - | TRBJ2-6 | TRBV24-1 | TGTGCCACCCAGGGCCGGGACGGCTCTGGGGCCAACGTCCTGACTTTC | CATQGRDGSGANVLTF
many | TRBD1 | TRBJ1-2 | TRBV7-9 | TGTGCCAGCAGCTTTACCGGGACAGGCAATATACATGGCTACACCTTC | CASSFTGTGNIHGYTF
- | TRBD1 | TRBJ1-5 | TRBV7-9 | TGTGCCAGCAGCTTAGTAACAGGGGGCCTTAGCAATCAGCCCCAGCATTTT | CASSLVTGGLSNQPQHF
- | - | TRBJ2-1 | TRBV2 | TGTGCCAGCAGGGCAACACAGATTGGCGGATCCTACAATGAGCAGTTCTTC | CASRATQIGGSYNEQFF
- | TRBD2 | TRBJ2-1 | TRBV6-4 | TGTGCCAGCAGTGAAGGTCGGGACTACCCCTACAATGAGCAGTTCTTC | CASSEGRDYPYNEQFF
- | - | TRBJ1-5 | TRBV12-3/TRBV12-4 | TGTGCCAGCGTGTCCAATGGGAATCAGCCCCAGCATTTT | CASVSNGNQPQHF
- | - | TRBJ2-2 | TRBV5-6 | TGTGCCAGCAGCTCCACTAGCTACGGGGAGCTGTTTTTT | CASSSTSYGELFF
- | - | TRBJ2-5 | TRBV7-9 | TGTGCCAGCAGCTTGATGTCTCCAGAGACCCAGTACTTC | CASSLMSPETQYF
few | - | TRBJ2-1 | TRBV20-1 | TGCAGTGCCCACGGGTGGGGGATGTCCTACAATGAGCAGTTCTTC | CSAHGWGMSYNEQFF
- | TRBD1 | TRBJ2-1 | TRBV29-1 | TGCAGCGTGAGGACAGGGCATGAGCAGTTCTTC | CSVRTGHEQFF
many | - | TRBJ2-5 | TRBV5-1 | TGCGCCAGCAGCTTGGCCGGGACCCTCCAAGAGACCCAGTACTTC | CASSLAGTLQETQYF
many | TRBD1 | TRBJ1-4 | TRBV29-1 | TGCAGCGTTGAAGATCCCATCGGACAGGGGGCTGCAACTAATGAAAAACTGTTTTTT | CSVEDPIGQGAATNEKLFF
many | - | TRBJ2-3 | TRBV5-1 | TGTGCCAGCAGCTTGAGCACAGATACGCAGTATTTT | CASSLSTDTQYF
many | TRBD2 | TRBJ2-1 | TRBV29-1 | TGCAGTTACCCCCCGGGAGGGCGGACCAATGAGCAGTTCTTC | CSYPPGGRTNEQFF
- | - | TRBJ2-1 | TRBV4-1 | TGCGCCAGCAGCCAAATCAATGAGCAGTTCTTC | CASSQINEQFF
- | - | TRBJ2-7 | TRBV7-8 | TGTGCCAGCAGCTTAGCCGGACAAACATCCTACGAGCAGTACTTC | CASSLAGQTSYEQYF
many | - | TRBJ1-4 | TRBV20-1 | TGCAGTGCTAGCATGTGGCCAACTAATGAAAAACTGTTTTTT | CSASMWPTNEKLFF
- | - | TRBJ2-5 | TRBV5-6 | TGTGCCAGCAGCTTGGCCCTTGGACGGCAAGAGACCCAGTACTTC | CASSLALGRQETQYF
many | TRBD1 | TRBJ2-1 | TRBV5-1 | TGCGCCAGCAGCCCTATATGGGACAGGGGGCACAATGAGCAGTTCTTC | CASSPIWDRGHNEQFF
- | - | TRBJ1-2 | TRBV5-1 | TGCGCCAGCAGCTCCGAGTTGGGGCGTCATGGCTACACCTTC | CASSSELGRHGYTF
- | TRBD2 | TRBJ2-1 | TRBV11-3 | TGTGCCAGCAGCTTAGATTCCGGGACTACCTTCTACAATGAGCAGTTCTTC | CASSLDSGTTFYNEQFF
- | - | TRBJ1-6 | TRBV5-8 | TGTGCCAGCAGCTTGGCCAGGAGGGCACCTAGTTCACCCCTCCACTTT | CASSLARRAPSSPLHF
- | TRBD1 | TRBJ1-4 | TRBV6-5 | TGTGCCAGCAGTTACTCCGGGACAGGCTGGCCAAGGGAACTGTTTTTT | CASSYSGTGWPRELFF
many | - | TRBJ2-7 | TRBV7-3 | TGTGCCAGCAGCTTAAGTGCCTCAATGTTTGACGAGCAGTACTTC | CASSLSASMFDEQYF
many | - | TRBJ2-1 | TRBV5-1 | TGCGCCAGCAGCGAGCCTCAGACGACCTCCTACAATGAGCAGTTCTTC | CASSEPQTTSYNEQFF
few | TRBD1 | TRBJ2-7 | TRBV6-2/TRBV6-3 | TGTGCCAGCAGTTACTCGATACTCGGACGGACAGGGGGACCCGAGCAGTACTTC | CASSYSILGRTGGPEQYF
- | - | TRBJ1-4 | TRBV7-4 | TGTGCCAGCGACCCCAACCTGGGGGTGACTAATGAAAAACTGTTTTTT | CASDPNLGVTNEKLFF
- | - | TRBJ2-2 | TRBV27 | TGTGCCAGCAGTTTTTATCGGTCTCCCACCGGGGAGCTGTTTTTT | CASSFYRSPTGELFF
few | TRBD1 | TRBJ1-1 | TRBV29-1 | TGCAGCGTTGAACGACAGGGTAACACTGAAGCTTTCTTT | CSVERQGNTEAFF
few | TRBD2 | TRBJ2-5 | TRBV18 | TGTGCCAGCTCACTCGAGGCGGGGGAAGAGACCCAGTACTTC | CASSLEAGEETQYF
many | - | TRBJ2-4 | TRBV13 | TGTGCCAGCAGCTTAGGAGCCAAAAACATTCAGTACTTC | CASSLGAKNIQYF
- | - | TRBJ2-7 | TRBV7-9 | TGTGCCAGCAGCACAGCACGCGACGAGCAGTACTTC | CASSTARDEQYF
- | TRBD1 | TRBJ1-5 | TRBV12-3/TRBV12-4 | TGTGCCAGCAGTTTAGGGACAGGGTTTAATCAGCCCCAGCATTTT | CASSLGTGFNQPQHF
many | - | TRBJ2-2 | TRBV12-3/TRBV12-4 | TGTGCCAGCAGAACCTTTCCCGGGGAGCTGTTTTTT | CASRTFPGELFF
- | TRBD1 | TRBJ2-3 | TRBV2 | TGTGCCAGCAGTGAGGAACAGGGGAGTACAGATACGCAGTATTTT | CASSEEQGSTDTQYF
few | TRBD1 | TRBJ2-7 | TRBV2 | TGTGCCAGCCGACCCCTCCAGGGGGCGTCAGTAGAATCGTACTTC | CASRPLQGASVESYF
many | - | TRBJ1-1 | TRBV12-3/TRBV12-4 | TGTGCCAGCAGTTTAGCGGAGATGAACACTGAAGCTTTCTTT | CASSLAEMNTEAFF
once | TRBD1 | TRBJ2-1 | TRBV7-9 | TGTGCCAGCAGCCCGGGACAGGGCGATGAGCAGTTCTTC | CASSPGQGDEQFF
few | - | TRBJ1-5 | TRBV10-3 | TGTGCCATCAGTGAGTCGACGGGAGGGAGCGTCAGCAATCAGCCCCAGCATTTT | CAISESTGGSVSNQPQHF
many | TRBD1 | TRBJ2-7 | TRBV27 | TGTGCCAGCAGTTGGACAGGGGGCTCCTACGAGCAGTACTTC | CASSWTGGSYEQYF